A selection of T cell receptor beta chains follows, all from one sample in a study of cytomegalovirus exposure and HLA in healthy donors. The data were produced by immunoSEQ multiplex PCR, yet TCRdb's version contains in-frame clones alone and is incomplete. This table has fewer than 90,000 clones, roughly 84% appearing once. Sequencing was carried out using PBMCs. The receptors here all came from a woman aged 18-30 years in good health and CMV-seropositive. The CDR3 runs from the conserved cysteine through the conserved F or W. Each record gives: CDR3 length, V gene, J gene, clone size, D gene, CDR3 protein, CDR3 DNA. A D gene is named only where the DNA matches it firmly. Expanded clones get a size class; other rows say once, few or many, or leave the size out.

length: 16; V: TRBV23-1; J: TRBJ1-5; size: once; D: -; CDR3: CASSQSQGLSNQPQHF; DNA: TGCGCCAGCAGTCAATCCCAGGGGTTAAGCAATCAGCCCCAGCATTTT
length: 13; V: TRBV28; J: TRBJ2-7; size: -; D: -; CDR3: CAIIDSSTYEQYF; DNA: TGTGCCATCATAGACAGCTCCACCTACGAGCAGTACTTC
length: 15; V: TRBV11-3; J: TRBJ2-5; size: -; D: TRBD1; CDR3: CASSSRGNSKETQYF; DNA: TGTGCCAGCAGCTCCAGGGGGAACTCAAAAGAGACCCAGTACTTC
length: 15; V: TRBV5-1; J: TRBJ1-1; size: -; D: -; CDR3: CASSFTGRGSTEAFF; DNA: TGCGCCAGCAGCTTCACTGGTCGGGGTTCCACTGAAGCTTTCTTT
length: 15; V: TRBV10-1; J: TRBJ2-1; size: -; D: TRBD1; CDR3: CASSVDRGPTNEQFF; DNA: TGCGCCAGCAGTGTCGACAGGGGGCCTACTAATGAGCAGTTCTTC
length: 16; V: TRBV28; J: TRBJ1-2; size: -; D: -; CDR3: CASSLGGVLVNYGYTF; DNA: TGTGCCAGCAGTTTAGGGGGGGTTTTGGTAAACTATGGCTACACCTTC
length: 16; V: TRBV7-8; J: TRBJ2-3; size: -; D: -; CDR3: CASSLPGAGRTDTQYF; DNA: TGTGCCAGCAGCTTACCGGGAGCGGGTCGGACAGATACGCAGTATTTT
length: 14; V: TRBV6-5; J: TRBJ1-5; size: few; D: TRBD1; CDR3: CASSRQGGNQPQHF; DNA: TGTGCCAGCAGTAGACAGGGGGGAAATCAGCCCCAGCATTTT
length: 13; V: TRBV5-1; J: TRBJ1-2; size: -; D: TRBD1; CDR3: CASSFRTGISYTF; DNA: TGCGCCAGCAGCTTCAGGACAGGGATAAGCTACACCTTC
length: 15; V: TRBV14; J: TRBJ2-5; size: -; D: -; CDR3: CASSQAAGPQETQYF; DNA: TGTGCCAGCAGCCAAGCGGCGGGGCCTCAAGAGACCCAGTACTTC
length: 13; V: TRBV10-1; J: TRBJ2-1; size: -; D: -; CDR3: CASTASGDNEQFF; DNA: TGCGCCAGCACCGCAAGCGGTGACAATGAGCAGTTCTTC
length: 13; V: TRBV10-1; J: TRBJ1-4; size: few; D: -; CDR3: CASSATGTAKLFF; DNA: TGCGCCAGCAGTGCAACCGGAACAGCAAAACTGTTTTTT
length: 14; V: TRBV7-3; J: TRBJ2-1; size: -; D: -; CDR3: CASSLPVAGTEQFF; DNA: TGTGCCAGCAGCTTACCCGTCGCGGGCACGGAGCAGTTCTTC
length: 15; V: TRBV9; J: TRBJ2-2; size: -; D: -; CDR3: CASSFRSPSTGELFF; DNA: TGTGCCAGCAGCTTTCGGAGCCCCAGCACCGGGGAGCTGTTTTTT
length: 16; V: TRBV4-3; J: TRBJ1-4; size: -; D: -; CDR3: CASSQVWGGSYEKLFF; DNA: TGCGCCAGCAGCCAAGTGTGGGGAGGTTCGTATGAAAAACTGTTTTTT
length: 15; V: TRBV2; J: TRBJ2-5; size: -; D: TRBD1; CDR3: CASSISGTGRETQYF; DNA: TGTGCCAGCAGTATATCTGGGACAGGGCGAGAGACCCAGTACTTC
length: 14; V: TRBV7-9; J: TRBJ1-5; size: -; D: -; CDR3: CASSSDRGNQPQHF; DNA: TGTGCCAGCAGCTCGGACAGAGGCAATCAGCCCCAGCATTTT
length: 13; V: TRBV5-1; J: TRBJ1-4; size: -; D: -; CDR3: CASQQGPNEKLFF; DNA: TGCGCCAGCCAACAGGGACCTAATGAAAAACTGTTTTTT
length: 14; V: TRBV28; J: TRBJ1-5; size: -; D: TRBD1; CDR3: CASSFGQGGQPQHF; DNA: TGTGCCAGCAGTTTTGGACAGGGCGGGCAGCCCCAGCATTTT
length: 13; V: TRBV19; J: TRBJ1-5; size: -; D: -; CDR3: CASSIEAAQPQHF; DNA: TGTGCCAGTAGCATCGAGGCGGCCCAGCCCCAGCATTTT
length: 15; V: TRBV5-1; J: TRBJ2-5; size: -; D: TRBD2; CDR3: CASSPVAGTQETQYF; DNA: TGCGCCAGCAGCCCGGTAGCGGGGACGCAAGAGACCCAGTACTTC
length: 16; V: TRBV19; J: TRBJ2-2; size: -; D: TRBD1; CDR3: CASSIFGQGAAGELFF; DNA: TGTGCCAGTAGTATTTTCGGACAGGGGGCTGCCGGGGAGCTGTTTTTT
length: 13; V: TRBV19; J: TRBJ1-4; size: -; D: TRBD1; CDR3: CASSKDRDEKLFF; DNA: TGTGCCAGTAGCAAGGACAGGGATGAAAAACTGTTTTTT
length: 17; V: TRBV19; J: TRBJ1-5; size: few; D: TRBD1; CDR3: CASSSSRTGAMNQPQHF; DNA: TGTGCCAGTAGTAGTTCTAGAACAGGGGCAATGAATCAGCCCCAGCATTTT
length: 16; V: TRBV9; J: TRBJ2-2; size: -; D: TRBD2; CDR3: CASSAPGGGNTGELFF; DNA: TGTGCCAGCAGCGCCCCGGGAGGAGGGAACACCGGGGAGCTGTTTTTT
length: 15; V: TRBV5-1; J: TRBJ1-1; size: -; D: TRBD1; CDR3: CASSFTGGEFPEAFF; DNA: TGCGCCAGCAGCTTTACAGGGGGTGAATTCCCTGAAGCTTTCTTT
length: 13; V: TRBV6-5; J: TRBJ1-2; size: once; D: -; CDR3: CASSLQGNYGYTF; DNA: TGTGCCAGCAGTCTCCAGGGAAACTATGGCTACACCTTC
length: 15; V: TRBV4-1; J: TRBJ2-7; size: -; D: -; CDR3: CASSQDRTVRREQYF; DNA: TGCGCCAGCAGCCAAGACAGAACCGTCCGGAGGGAGCAGTACTTC
length: 11; V: TRBV12-1; J: TRBJ2-4; size: -; D: -; CDR3: CASTSRDIQYF; DNA: TGTGCCAGCACCTCTCGGGACATTCAGTACTTC
length: 15; V: TRBV28; J: TRBJ2-7; size: -; D: TRBD1; CDR3: CASSLWGQGVDEQYF; DNA: TGTGCCAGCAGTTTATGGGGACAGGGGGTCGACGAGCAGTACTTC
length: 15; V: TRBV7-9; J: TRBJ1-2; size: once; D: -; CDR3: CASSLATGTNYGYTF; DNA: TGTGCCAGCAGCTTAGCCACAGGGACTAACTATGGCTACACCTTC
length: 16; V: TRBV5-4; J: TRBJ1-2; size: -; D: -; CDR3: CASSLEWGGGALSYTF; DNA: TGTGCCAGCAGCTTGGAATGGGGGGGCGGGGCTTTAAGCTACACCTTC